The rows below give T cell receptor beta chains drawn from one sample of a study of a mutant IDH1 vaccine in newly diagnosed glioma. What these receptors recognize is not known. TCRdb keeps only in-frame clones here, not all; method: immunoSEQ multiplex PCR. The sample holds roughly 46,000 clones; around 85% are singletons and the top ten take 3.5% to 5.5%. This material consisted of PBMCs, taken from a glioma patient whose treatment included an IDH1 peptide vaccine. The receptors stem from a woman between 25 and 40 years old with glioma. Some clones in this sample may be carry-over from other donors' samples. CDR3s include the opening cysteine and the closing phenylalanine or tryptophan. D genes are given only for firm matches. Part of the rows lack a size; the others show once, few, many or a class for expanded clones.

size	V	D	J	length	CDR3	DNA
NA	TRBV27	TRBD2	TRBJ2-7	14	CASSHRTSGYEQYF	TGTGCCAGCAGCCACAGGACTAGCGGCTACGAGCAGTACTTC
NA	TRBV4-2	TRBD2	TRBJ2-5	15	CASSQLTSGTETQYF	TGTGCCAGCAGCCAACTGACTAGCGGGACTGAGACCCAGTACTTC
NA	TRBV5-4	NA	TRBJ2-3	16	CASSLTLTTLTDTQYF	TGTGCCAGCAGCTTGACCCTCACTACCCTAACAGATACGCAGTATTTT
NA	TRBV10-1	TRBD1	TRBJ1-4	15	CASSEGGTAGEKLFF	TGCGCCAGCAGTGAGGGGGGGACAGCGGGAGAAAAACTGTTTTTT
NA	TRBV6-5	TRBD1	TRBJ2-2	15	CASRETGWNTGELFF	TGTGCCAGCAGAGAGACAGGGTGGAACACCGGGGAGCTGTTTTTT
NA	TRBV19	TRBD1	TRBJ2-3	14	CASSFGTGANTQYF	TGTGCCAGTAGTTTCGGGACAGGGGCAAATACGCAGTATTTT
once	TRBV6-1	NA	TRBJ1-4	15	CASRGYMVANEKLFF	TGTGCCAGCAGGGGGTATATGGTAGCTAATGAAAAACTGTTTTTT
NA	TRBV4-2	NA	TRBJ1-1	14	CASSQDRGDTEAFF	TGTGCCAGCAGCCAAGATCGGGGAGACACTGAAGCTTTCTTT
NA	TRBV28	NA	TRBJ1-5	14	CASSRTPVHQPQHF	TGTGCCAGCAGTCGGACGCCCGTCCATCAGCCCCAGCATTTT
NA	TRBV25-1	TRBD1	TRBJ1-1	14	CASRGQGVTAEAFF	TGTGCCAGCAGGGGACAGGGGGTAACAGCTGAAGCTTTCTTT
NA	TRBV27	NA	TRBJ1-5	14	CASSPLFLGQPQHF	TGTGCCAGCAGTCCACTATTCCTTGGTCAGCCCCAGCATTTT
NA	TRBV6-5	NA	TRBJ1-1	15	CASSYGTNLNTEAFF	TGTGCCAGCAGTTACGGAACCAATTTGAACACTGAAGCTTTCTTT
NA	TRBV6-1	NA	TRBJ2-1	14	CASKRTLSINEQFF	TGTGCCAGCAAAAGGACTCTCTCAATTAATGAGCAGTTCTTC
NA	TRBV5-1	NA	TRBJ2-2	15	CASSLVGSNTGELFF	TGCGCCAGCAGCTTGGTAGGCAGCAACACCGGGGAGCTGTTTTTT
NA	TRBV18	TRBD1	TRBJ1-3	16	CASSPTTGGPRNTIYF	TGTGCCAGCTCACCTACGACAGGGGGCCCTCGGAACACCATATATTTT
NA	TRBV19	TRBD2	TRBJ2-3	16	CASSTSSGGPWDTQYF	TGTGCCAGTAGTACCTCTAGCGGGGGGCCTTGGGATACGCAGTATTTT
NA	TRBV10-3	NA	TRBJ1-1	17	CAISQRNRDPKDTEAFF	TGTGCCATCAGCCAAAGGAATCGGGACCCAAAGGACACTGAAGCTTTCTTT
NA	TRBV9	NA	TRBJ2-1	14	CASSETPHGGEQFF	TGTGCCAGCAGCGAGACACCACATGGCGGTGAGCAGTTCTTC
few	TRBV19	TRBD1	TRBJ1-1	15	CASRTGGSTDTEAFF	TGTGCCAGTCGGACAGGGGGCTCTACGGACACTGAAGCTTTCTTT
NA	TRBV19	TRBD2	TRBJ2-1	15	CASSISSGSLNEQFF	TGTGCCAGTAGTATCAGTAGCGGGAGTCTCAATGAGCAGTTCTTC
NA	TRBV5-1	NA	TRBJ2-5	14	CASSLETGPETQYF	TGCGCCAGCAGCTTAGAAACAGGGCCCGAGACCCAGTACTTC
NA	TRBV7-9	NA	TRBJ1-1	14	CASSPTGTNTEAFF	TGTGCCAGCAGCCCAACAGGGACGAACACTGAAGCTTTCTTT
NA	TRBV19	TRBD1	TRBJ2-7	16	CASSRLLRGQGHEQYF	TGTGCCAGTAGTCGTTTGCTCAGGGGGCAAGGACACGAGCAGTACTTC
medium-sized	TRBV6-5	NA	TRBJ1-1	12	CASSYGQGEAFF	TGTGCCAGCAGTTACGGTCAGGGGGAAGCTTTCTTT
NA	TRBV25-1	NA	TRBJ2-7	14	CASSRWDRTYEQYF	TGTGCCAGCAGTCGTTGGGACCGGACCTACGAGCAGTACTTC
NA	TRBV20-1	NA	TRBJ2-7	10	CSAGTYEQYF	TGCAGTGCTGGTACCTACGAGCAGTACTTC
NA	TRBV4-2	TRBD2	TRBJ2-1	17	CASSQELADIGYNEQFF	TGTGCCAGCAGCCAAGAGCTAGCGGACATCGGCTACAATGAGCAGTTCTTC
NA	TRBV7-9	NA	TRBJ2-3	17	CASSLARLSEPADTQYF	TGTGCCAGCAGCTTAGCCCGGCTAAGCGAGCCGGCGGATACGCAGTATTTT
few	TRBV7-9	TRBD1	TRBJ1-1	16	CASSPTGVNGITEAFF	TGTGCCAGCAGCCCCACAGGGGTGAACGGGATCACTGAAGCTTTCTTT
NA	TRBV7-8	NA	TRBJ1-2	12	CASSSSGYGYTF	TGTGCCAGCAGCTCCTCGGGCTATGGCTACACCTTC
NA	TRBV5-4	NA	TRBJ2-3	15	CASTPGGTRTDTQYF	TGTGCCAGCACCCCAGGAGGGACCCGCACAGATACGCAGTATTTT
NA	TRBV5-1	TRBD1	TRBJ2-7	13	CASSFDRGGEQYF	TGCGCCAGCAGCTTCGACAGGGGAGGCGAGCAGTACTTC
NA	TRBV5-4	NA	TRBJ2-3	17	CASSLALTDLRTDTQYF	TGTGCCAGCAGCTTGGCACTCACCGACCTACGCACAGATACGCAGTATTTT
NA	TRBV6-1	TRBD1	TRBJ2-7	13	CASSLTGLYEQYF	TGTGCCAGCAGTCTGACAGGGTTGTACGAGCAGTACTTC
NA	TRBV19	NA	TRBJ2-7	13	CASSRIGGGEQYF	TGTGCCAGTAGTCGGATAGGGGGAGGCGAGCAGTACTTC
NA	TRBV9	TRBD2	TRBJ2-5	15	CASSDTSGSQETQYF	TGTGCCAGCAGCGATACTAGCGGGAGTCAAGAGACCCAGTACTTC
NA	TRBV7-8	TRBD2	TRBJ2-5	19	CASSLRYGIAGGPSAPQYF	TGTGCCAGCAGCTTGAGATATGGTATAGCGGGAGGTCCGTCGGCGCCCCAGTACTTC